Detailed here is one T cell receptor beta chain. The assay was immunoSEQ multiplex PCR, and TCRdb's table has in-frame clones only and misses some. There are 200,000 to 250,000 clones in the sample; nearly 90% occur only once, and about 2.1% lies in the top ten. The junction had 9 bases not matched to a gene; V was cut back by 2 bases and J by 6 bases. Germline V CDR1 and CDR2: MNHEY, SVGEGT. This CDR3 spans 17 amino acids. The data derive from a study of blood T cell repertoires in COVID-19. The V call is TRBV6-2 or TRBV6-3, the J call TRBJ1-6; TRBD1 aligns across 8 bases. The sequenced material came from peripheral blood. This clonotype was obtained from a woman between 35 and 50 years old who had recovered from COVID-19. CDR3 DNA: TGTGCCAGCAGTTACGGGACGACAGGGGTTCTTAATTCACCCCTCCACTTT. As protein: CASSYGTTGVLNSPLHF.